This T cell receptor beta chain was documented in a study of breast tumors, draining lymph nodes, adjacent tissues. Findings and caveats of the study: Luminal-like breast cancer showed significantly higher tumor–nontumor repertoire similarity than basal-like.

TCRdb re-analysed the multiplex PCR reads in MiXCR, keeping a single row per CDR3 protein. The repertoire holds 150,000 to 200,000 distinct CDR3 sequences, with approximately 33% as singletons. Breast cancer patients provided tissue from their axillary draining lymph nodes. The length of the CDR3 is 15 residues. After removal of 6 bases from V and 0 bases from J, the junction contained 6 bases not matched to a gene. This clonotype was seen repeatedly, ten times or more. Antigen unknown. Source material: axillary lymph node tissue. The origin of this receptor is a female donor with breast cancer. Some clones in this sample may be carry-over from other donors' samples. The genes are TRBV12-3 or TRBV12-4 and TRBJ2-7, with 9 positions matching TRBD1. CDR3 nucleotides: TGTGCCAGCAGAAAGGACAGGGGCAGCTCCTACGAGCAGTACTTC. It translates to CASRKDRGSSYEQYF.